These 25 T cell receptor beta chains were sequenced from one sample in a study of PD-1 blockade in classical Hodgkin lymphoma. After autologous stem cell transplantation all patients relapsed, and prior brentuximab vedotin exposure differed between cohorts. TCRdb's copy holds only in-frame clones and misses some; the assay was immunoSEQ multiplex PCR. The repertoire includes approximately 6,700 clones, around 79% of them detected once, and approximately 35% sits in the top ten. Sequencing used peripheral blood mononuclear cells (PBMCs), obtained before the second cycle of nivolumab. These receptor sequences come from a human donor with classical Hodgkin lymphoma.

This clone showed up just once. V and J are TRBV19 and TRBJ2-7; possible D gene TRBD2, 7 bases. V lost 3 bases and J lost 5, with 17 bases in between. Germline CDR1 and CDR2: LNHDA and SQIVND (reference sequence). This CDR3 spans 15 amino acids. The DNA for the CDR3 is TGTGCCAGTAGTATGGGGGGGGCAGGGCCAAACGAGCAGTACTTC. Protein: CASSMGGAGPNEQYF.

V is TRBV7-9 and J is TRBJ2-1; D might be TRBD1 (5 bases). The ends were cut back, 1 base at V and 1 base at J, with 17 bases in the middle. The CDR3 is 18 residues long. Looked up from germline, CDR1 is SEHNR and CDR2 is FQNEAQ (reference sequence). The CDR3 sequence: CASSLEVTADHSYNEQFF. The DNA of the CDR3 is TGTGCCAGCAGCTTAGAAGTGACAGCTGACCATTCCTACAATGAGCAGTTCTTC.

The CDR3, as DNA: TGTGCCAGCAGTTACGCGGGTAACTATGGCTACACCTTC. The encoded protein is CASSYAGNYGYTF. V is TRBV6-5 and J is TRBJ1-2; D is unresolved. There are 13 residues in the CDR3. The germline CDR1 and CDR2 sequences are MNHEY and SVGAGI. Trimming took 2 bases from V and 1 from J, leaving 5 bases between them.

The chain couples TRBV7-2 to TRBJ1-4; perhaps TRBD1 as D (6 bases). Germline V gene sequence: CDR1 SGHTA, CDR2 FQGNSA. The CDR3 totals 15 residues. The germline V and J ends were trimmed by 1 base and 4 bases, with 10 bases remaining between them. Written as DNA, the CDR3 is TGTGCCAGCAGCTTAGAAAGGGGGTATAATGAAAAACTGTTTTTT. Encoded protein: CASSLERGYNEKLFF.

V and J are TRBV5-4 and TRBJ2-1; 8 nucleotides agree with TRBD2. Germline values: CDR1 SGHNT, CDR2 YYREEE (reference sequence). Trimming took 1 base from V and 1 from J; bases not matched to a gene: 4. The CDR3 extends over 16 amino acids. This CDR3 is CASSLSASGSYNEQFF. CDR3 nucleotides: TGTGCCAGCAGCTTGTCGGCTAGCGGGTCCTACAATGAGCAGTTCTTC. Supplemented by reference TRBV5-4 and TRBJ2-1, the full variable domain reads ETGVTQSPTHLIKTRGQQVTLRCSSQSGHNTVSWYQQALGQGPQFIFQYYREEENGRGNFPPRFSGLQFPNYSSELNVNALELDDSALYLCASSLSASGSYNEQFFGPGTRLTVL.

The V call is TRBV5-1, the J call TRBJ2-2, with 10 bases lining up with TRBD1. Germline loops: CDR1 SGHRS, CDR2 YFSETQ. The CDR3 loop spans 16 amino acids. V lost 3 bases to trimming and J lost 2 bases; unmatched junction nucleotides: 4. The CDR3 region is CASSSRTGGNTGELFF. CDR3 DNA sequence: TGCGCCAGCAGCTCCCGGACAGGGGGAAACACCGGGGAGCTGTTTTTT.

DNA of the CDR3: TGTGCCAGCGGGGGGGGGACTAGCAACGCCGAGCAGTACTTC. Its translation is CASGGGTSNAEQYF. The chain combines TRBV28 with TRBJ2-7; 9 nucleotides line up with TRBD2. Losses at the gene ends were 8 bases for V and 6 bases for J; bases not matched to a gene: 11. This CDR3 has 14 residues. Per the germline V gene, CDR1 is MDHEN and CDR2 is SYDVKM.

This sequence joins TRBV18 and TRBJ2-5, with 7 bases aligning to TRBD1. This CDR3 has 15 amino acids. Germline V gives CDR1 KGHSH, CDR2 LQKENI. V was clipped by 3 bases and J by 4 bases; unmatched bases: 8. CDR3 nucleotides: TGTGCCAGCTCACCTGGCAGGGGGATGTCAGAGACCCAGTACTTC. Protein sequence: CASSPGRGMSETQYF.

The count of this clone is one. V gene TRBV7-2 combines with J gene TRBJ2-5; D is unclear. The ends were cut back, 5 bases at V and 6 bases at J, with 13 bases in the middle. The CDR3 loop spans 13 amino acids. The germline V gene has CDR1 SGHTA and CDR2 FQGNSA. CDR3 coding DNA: TGTGCCAGCAGCCAGTTAGCAGTTCAGACCCAGTACTTC. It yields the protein CASSQLAVQTQYF.

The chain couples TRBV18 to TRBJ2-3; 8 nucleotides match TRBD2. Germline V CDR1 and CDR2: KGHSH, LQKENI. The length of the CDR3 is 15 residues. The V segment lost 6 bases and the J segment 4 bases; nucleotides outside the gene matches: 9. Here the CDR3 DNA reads TGTGCCAGCTCGTTTGATAGCGGGATCTCAGATACGCAGTATTTT. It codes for CASSFDSGISDTQYF.

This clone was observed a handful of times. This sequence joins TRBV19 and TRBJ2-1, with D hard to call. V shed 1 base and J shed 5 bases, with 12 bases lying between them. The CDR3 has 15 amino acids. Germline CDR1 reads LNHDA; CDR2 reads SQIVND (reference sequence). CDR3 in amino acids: CASSIGILEHNEQFF. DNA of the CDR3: TGTGCCAGTAGTATAGGGATACTGGAGCACAATGAGCAGTTCTTC. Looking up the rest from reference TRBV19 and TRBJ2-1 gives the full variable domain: DGGITQSPKYLFRKEGQNVTLSCEQNLNHDAMYWYRQDPGQGLRLIYYSQIVNDFQKGDIAEGYSVSREKKESFPLTVTSAQKNPTAFYLCASSIGILEHNEQFFGPGTRLTVL.

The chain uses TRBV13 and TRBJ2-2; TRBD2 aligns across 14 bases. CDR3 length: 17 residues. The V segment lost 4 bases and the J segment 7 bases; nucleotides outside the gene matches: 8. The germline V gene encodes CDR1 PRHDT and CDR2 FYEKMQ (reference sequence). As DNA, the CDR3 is TGTGCCAGCAGCTCCCTTGGGACTAGCGGGAGAAGCGGGGAGCTGTTTTTT. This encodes CASSSLGTSGRSGELFF.

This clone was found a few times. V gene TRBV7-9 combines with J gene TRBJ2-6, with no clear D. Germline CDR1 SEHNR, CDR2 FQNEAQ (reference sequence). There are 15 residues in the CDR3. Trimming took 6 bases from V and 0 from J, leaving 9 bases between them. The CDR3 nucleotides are TGTGCCAGCAGAGGCAGAAGCTCTGGGGCCAACGTCCTGACTTTC. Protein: CASRGRSSGANVLTF.

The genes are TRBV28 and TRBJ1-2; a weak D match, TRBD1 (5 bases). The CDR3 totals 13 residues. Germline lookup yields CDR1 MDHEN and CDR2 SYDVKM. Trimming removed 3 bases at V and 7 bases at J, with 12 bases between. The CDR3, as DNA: TGTGCCAGCAGTTTTCTCCAGGGAGTTGGCTACACCTTC. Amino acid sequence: CASSFLQGVGYTF.

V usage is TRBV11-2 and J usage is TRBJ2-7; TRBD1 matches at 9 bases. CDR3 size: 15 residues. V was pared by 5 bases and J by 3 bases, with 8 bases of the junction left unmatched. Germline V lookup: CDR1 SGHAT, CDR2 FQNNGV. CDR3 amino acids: CASSLQGAVGYEQYF. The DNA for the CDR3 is TGTGCCAGCAGCCTACAGGGGGCAGTCGGCTACGAGCAGTACTTC.

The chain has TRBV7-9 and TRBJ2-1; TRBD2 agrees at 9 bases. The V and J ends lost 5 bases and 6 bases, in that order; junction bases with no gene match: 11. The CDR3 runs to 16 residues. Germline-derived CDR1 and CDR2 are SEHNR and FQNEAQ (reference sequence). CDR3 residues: CASSPPAGGPRNEQFF. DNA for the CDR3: TGTGCCAGCAGCCCTCCCGCGGGGGGGCCACGCAATGAGCAGTTCTTC. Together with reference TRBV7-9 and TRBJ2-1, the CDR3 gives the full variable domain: DTGVSQNPRHKITKRGQNVTFRCDPISEHNRLYWYRQTLGQGPEFLTYFQNEAQLEKSRLLSDRFSAERPKGSFSTLEIQRTEQGDSAMYLCASSPPAGGPRNEQFFGPGTRLTVL.

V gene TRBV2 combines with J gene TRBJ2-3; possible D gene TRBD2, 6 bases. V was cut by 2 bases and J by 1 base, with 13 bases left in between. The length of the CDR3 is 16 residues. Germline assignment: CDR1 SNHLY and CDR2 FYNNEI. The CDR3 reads CASSEFLAWGTDTQYF. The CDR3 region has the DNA TGTGCCAGCAGTGAATTTCTAGCGTGGGGCACAGATACGCAGTATTTT.

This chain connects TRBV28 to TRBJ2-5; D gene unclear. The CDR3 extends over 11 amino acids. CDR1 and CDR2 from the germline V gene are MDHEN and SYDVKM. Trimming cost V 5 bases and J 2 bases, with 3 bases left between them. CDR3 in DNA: TGTGCCAGCAGTCTTCAAGAGACCCAGTACTTC. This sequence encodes CASSLQETQYF.

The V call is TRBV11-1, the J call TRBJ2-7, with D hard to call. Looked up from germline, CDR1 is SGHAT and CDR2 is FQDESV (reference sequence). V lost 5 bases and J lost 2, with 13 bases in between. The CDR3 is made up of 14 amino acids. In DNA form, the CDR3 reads TGTGCCAGCAGCGTATATGGGATCACCTACGAGCAGTACTTC. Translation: CASSVYGITYEQYF.

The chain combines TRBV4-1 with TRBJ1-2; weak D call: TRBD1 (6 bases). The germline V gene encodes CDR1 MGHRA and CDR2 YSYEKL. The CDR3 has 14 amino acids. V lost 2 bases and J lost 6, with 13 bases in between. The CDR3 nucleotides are TGCGCCAGCAGCCAACTCACGACAGGCGATGGCTACACCTTC. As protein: CASSQLTTGDGYTF.

The CDR3 spells CASSIAAGGAETQYF. For the CDR3, the DNA is TGTGCCAGTAGTATAGCAGCGGGGGGAGCGGAGACCCAGTACTTC. The chain couples TRBV19 to TRBJ2-5, with TRBD2 identical over 9 bases. This CDR3 has 15 amino acids. The V segment lost 1 base and the J segment 5 bases; nucleotides outside the gene matches: 5. Germline V gene data show CDR1 as LNHDA and CDR2 as SQIVND (reference sequence).

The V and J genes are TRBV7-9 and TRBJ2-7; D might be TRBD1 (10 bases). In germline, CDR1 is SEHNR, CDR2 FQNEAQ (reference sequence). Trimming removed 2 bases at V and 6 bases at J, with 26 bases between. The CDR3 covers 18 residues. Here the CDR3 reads CASSLIGTGASGIREQYF. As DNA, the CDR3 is TGTGCCAGCAGCTTAATTGGGACAGGGGCTAGCGGGATTCGCGAGCAGTACTTC.

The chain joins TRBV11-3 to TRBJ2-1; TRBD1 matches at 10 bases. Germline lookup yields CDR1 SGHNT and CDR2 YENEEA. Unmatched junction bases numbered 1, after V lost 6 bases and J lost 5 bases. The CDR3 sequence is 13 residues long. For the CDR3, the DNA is TGTGCCAGCAGGGGACAGGGGAACAATGAGCAGTTCTTC. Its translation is CASRGQGNNEQFF.

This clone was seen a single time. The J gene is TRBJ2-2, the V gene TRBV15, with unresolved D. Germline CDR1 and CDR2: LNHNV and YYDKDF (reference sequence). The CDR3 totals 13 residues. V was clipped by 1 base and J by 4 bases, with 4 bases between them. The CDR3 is CATSRGGTGELFF. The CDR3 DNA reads TGTGCCACCAGCAGAGGGGGCACCGGGGAGCTGTTTTTT.

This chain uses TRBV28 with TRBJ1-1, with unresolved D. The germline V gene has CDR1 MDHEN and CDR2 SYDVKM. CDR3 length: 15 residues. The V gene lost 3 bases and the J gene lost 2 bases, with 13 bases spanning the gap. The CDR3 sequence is CASSFLLGGNTEAFF. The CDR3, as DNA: TGTGCCAGCAGTTTTCTCTTGGGTGGAAACACTGAAGCTTTCTTT.